A single sample is the source of the 21 T cell receptor beta chains below, sequenced in a study of blood T cells in healthy people across ages. Then a second PCR, running about 7 to 11 cycles, was carried out with a sample-barcoded 5' primer and a J-beta primer mix. TCRdb independently ran MiXCR on the 5' RACE reads; one entry per CDR3 protein. The sample consists of 1.6 million or so distinct CDR3 sequences, 30% to 40% of them appearing once. The sample was blood. The receptors here all came from a woman aged 25 to 45 in good health.

This clonotype was observed a few times. The V and J genes are TRBV19 and TRBJ2-3; 11 positions match TRBD2. Germline CDR1 is LNHDA and CDR2 is SQIVND (reference sequence). The CDR3 runs to 18 residues. Trimming took 4 bases from V and 2 from J; bases not matched to a gene: 11. As DNA, the CDR3 is TGTGCCAGTAGTAGGAGACAGGGGACTAGCGGACCCACAGATACGCAGTATTTT. Translating it yields CASSRRQGTSGPTDTQYF.

V gene TRBV5-1 combines with J gene TRBJ2-5; D may be TRBD1 or TRBD2 (5 bases each). The assigned J gene may be wrong: the sequence end matches TRBJ2-7 better. This CDR3 contains 17 residues. Germline assignment: CDR1 SGHRS and CDR2 YFSETQ. The CDR3 coding sequence is TGCGCCAGCAGCTTGGTGATATTTGGGACCTCTGATGCCGAGCAGTACTTC. The encoded protein is CASSLVIFGTSDAEQYF.

This clonotype occurred a few times. The chain joins TRBV5-1 to TRBJ2-1; 12 bases fit TRBD2. There are 15 residues in the CDR3. CDR1 and CDR2 from the germline V gene are SGHRS and YFSETQ. Trimming took 5 bases from V and 2 from J; bases not matched to a gene: 2. The CDR3 spells CASRPSGRAYNEQFF. The CDR3 DNA is TGCGCCAGCAGACCTAGCGGGAGGGCCTACAATGAGCAGTTCTTC.

The gene calls are TRBV14 and TRBJ1-2, with TRBD1 as a possible D gene (5 bases). V was shortened by 0 bases and J by 8 bases, with 13 bases between the two germline ends. The CDR3 consists of 14 residues. Germline CDR1 is SGHDN and CDR2 is FVKESK. CDR3 protein: CASSQDWSGVGYTF. CDR3 DNA: TGTGCCAGCAGCCAAGACTGGTCGGGGGTCGGCTACACCTTC.

CDR3 amino acids: CASSHGTGGIYSGANVLTF. CDR3 bases: TGTGCCAGCAGCCACGGGACAGGGGGTATCTACTCTGGGGCCAACGTCCTGACTTTC. The chain combines TRBV13 with TRBJ2-6, with 11 positions matching TRBD1. The CDR3 is 19 residues long. The trim removed 5 bases at V and 0 bases at J, leaving 9 bases unmatched. The germline CDR1 and CDR2 sequences are PRHDT and FYEKMQ (reference sequence).

The genes are TRBV11-2 and TRBJ2-3, with 7 nucleotides matching TRBD1. CDR1 is SGHAT, CDR2 FQNNGV, per germline. This CDR3 has 17 residues. V lost 5 bases to trimming and J lost 1 base; unmatched junction nucleotides: 12. The CDR3 reads CASSPGQVALGTDTQYF. Written as DNA, the CDR3 is TGTGCCAGCAGCCCCGGACAGGTCGCCCTGGGCACAGATACGCAGTATTTT.

The chain combines TRBV7-9 with TRBJ2-3, with TRBD2 matching 7 bases. This CDR3 comprises 15 residues. Germline values: CDR1 SEHNR, CDR2 FQNEAQ (reference sequence). V was clipped by 5 bases and J by 1 base; unmatched bases: 6. The CDR3 reads CASSVGGIRTDTQYF. The CDR3 nucleotides read TGTGCCAGCAGCGTCGGGGGGATCCGCACAGATACGCAGTATTTT.

This chain uses TRBV20-1 with TRBJ2-2; D is ambiguous. Germline V lookup: CDR1 DFQATT, CDR2 SNEGSKA (reference sequence). Trimming shortened V by 5 bases and J by 1 base, and 8 bases separated the two germline ends. The CDR3 runs to 13 residues. The CDR3 is CSAYDWNTGELFF. CDR3 coding DNA: TGCAGTGCTTACGACTGGAACACCGGGGAGCTGTTTTTT.

With respect to this clonotype: Germline is not matched at one junction end, which may reflect a read error. The chain has TRBV7-9 and TRBJ2-7; the match to TRBD2 covers 8 bases. Per germline, CDR1 SEHNR and CDR2 FQNEAQ (reference sequence). The CDR3 loop spans 16 amino acids. The CDR3 protein is CAGSFTTSESSYEQYF. The DNA of the CDR3 is TGTGCCGGCAGCTTTACGACTAGCGAGAGCTCCTACGAGCAGTACTTC. The variable domain in full, with the rest retrieved from reference TRBV7-9 and TRBJ2-7, is DTGVSQNPRHKITKRGQNVTFRCDPISEHNRLYWYRQTLGQGPEFLTYFQNEAQLEKSRLLSDRFSAERPKGSFSTLEIQRTEQGDSAMYLCAGSFTTSESSYEQYFGPGTRLTVT.

This clonotype was picked up a small number of times. The V and J genes are TRBV7-9 and TRBJ2-1; D is uncertain. V shed 0 bases and J shed 5 bases, with 5 bases lying between them. The germline V gene encodes CDR1 SEHNR and CDR2 FQNEAQ (reference sequence). The CDR3 sequence is 13 residues long. In DNA, the CDR3 is TGTGCCAGCAGCTTAGCAACAAACAATGAGCAGTTCTTC. Its protein is CASSLATNNEQFF.

This clonotype showed up just a few times. V is TRBV9 and J is TRBJ2-7, with TRBD2 as a possible D gene (5 bases). Trimming cost V 4 bases and J 6 bases, with 20 bases left between them. Germline lookup yields CDR1 SGDLS and CDR2 YYNGEE. The CDR3 covers 15 residues. Here the CDR3 DNA reads TGTGCCAGCAGCCTAGACAACAGTCGGGGATCCGAGCAGTACTTC. Translated, it gives CASSLDNSRGSEQYF.

This clonotype was observed a few times. This chain uses TRBV21-1 with TRBJ2-1; TRBD2 is the table's D call and was not checked against the DNA. TRBV21-1 has pseudogene status. The CDR3 loop spans 16 amino acids. CDR3 residues: CASSKAGRLQRLEQFF. The CDR3 DNA is TGTGCCAGCAGCAAAGCGGGGAGACTACAGCGTCTTGAGCAGTTCTTC.

This clonotype was observed a single time. The chain carries TRBV2 and TRBJ2-3, with 12 bases fitting TRBD2. The V gene's germline CDR1 is SNHLY and CDR2 FYNNEI. V lost 8 bases to trimming and J lost 4 bases; unmatched junction nucleotides: 19. There are 19 residues in the CDR3. The CDR3 spells CASGGATSGSPEGADTQYF. CDR3 coding DNA: TGTGCCAGCGGGGGGGCGACTAGCGGGAGTCCCGAGGGGGCAGATACGCAGTATTTT. The complete variable domain, with remaining parts taken from reference TRBV2 and TRBJ2-3, reads EPEVTQTPSHQVTQMGQEVILRCVPISNHLYFYWYRQILGQKVEFLVSFYNNEISEKSEIFDDQFSVERPDGSNFTLKIRSTKLEDSAMYFCASGGATSGSPEGADTQYFGPGTRLTVL.

In its sample, this clonotype was seen a few times. V is TRBV7-9 and J is TRBJ2-7; D is perhaps TRBD1 (5 bases). The CDR3 is made up of 13 amino acids. V lost 3 bases to trimming and J lost 4 bases, with 10 bases between them. The V gene's germline CDR1 is SEHNR and CDR2 FQNEAQ (reference sequence). The CDR3 bases are TGTGCCAGCAGCTTTTCAGGGATATACGAGCAGTACTTC. Its translation is CASSFSGIYEQYF.

Concerning this clonotype: A junction end diverges from the germline sequence, so it may reflect a read error. This sequence joins TRBV7-9 and TRBJ2-5; D possibly corresponds to TRBD2 (6 bases). Judging by the DNA end, TRBJ2-7 fits better; the J call may be wrong. The CDR3 spans 14 residues. Per germline, CDR1 SEHNR and CDR2 FQNEAQ (reference sequence). The CDR3 DNA reads as TGTTCCAGCAGCCCCTCGGGGACTCCATCCGAGCAGTACTTC. Protein: CSSSPSGTPSEQYF.

This clonotype has only a few counts. This chain connects TRBV20-1 to TRBJ1-2; 7 positions match TRBD1. V shed 6 bases, J shed 4 bases, and the junction held 8 bases outside the gene matches. CDR1 is DFQATT, CDR2 SNEGSKA, per germline (reference sequence). CDR3 length: 13 residues. CDR3 region: CSAESDRAYGYTF. The CDR3 bases are TGCAGTGCCGAAAGCGACAGGGCCTATGGCTACACCTTC.

This clonotype has only a few counts. This sequence joins TRBV6-6 and TRBJ1-1; D possibly corresponds to TRBD1 (6 bases). Germline assignment: CDR1 MNHNY and CDR2 SVGAGI (reference sequence). This CDR3 comprises 13 residues. V lost 2 bases and J 7 bases, leaving 11 bases between the germline ends. The CDR3 region is CASSYAGQLEAFF. CDR3 bases: TGTGCCAGCAGTTACGCTGGACAGCTTGAAGCTTTCTTT.

Only a few counts were recorded for this clonotype. The genes are TRBV11-2 and TRBJ1-4, with D tentatively TRBD1 (6 bases). CDR3 length: 17 amino acids. Trimming pared 1 base from V and 7 bases from J, leaving 19 bases between. The germline V gene has CDR1 SGHAT and CDR2 FQNNGV. The CDR3 spells CASSLGQGKPLIEKLFF. CDR3 nucleotides: TGTGCCAGCAGCTTAGGTCAGGGGAAGCCATTAATTGAAAAACTGTTTTTT.

This clonotype was observed at least ten times. The gene calls are TRBV12-3 or TRBV12-4 and TRBJ2-7; D not resolved. Trimming pared 0 bases from V and 6 bases from J, leaving 12 bases between. The CDR3 spans 14 residues. The CDR3 spells CASSLAVSPGEQYF. Here the CDR3 DNA reads TGTGCCAGCAGTTTAGCGGTCTCCCCTGGCGAGCAGTACTTC.

This clonotype was recorded at least ten times. The chain joins TRBV29-1 to TRBJ1-2, with a weak D call TRBD1 (6 bases). Trimming cost V 6 bases and J 1 base, with 12 bases left between them. Germline-derived CDR1 and CDR2 are SQVTM and ANQGSEA. The CDR3 is 13 residues long. In nucleotides, the CDR3 is TGCAGCGTCACCAGGGACAATAACTATGGCTACACCTTC. Its translation is CSVTRDNNYGYTF. Using reference TRBV29-1 and TRBJ1-2 for the parts outside the CDR3, the full variable domain is SAVISQKPSRDICQRGTSLTIQCQVDSQVTMMFWYRQQPGQSLTLIATANQGSEATYESGFVIDKFPISRPNLTFSTLTVSNMSPEDSSIYLCSVTRDNNYGYTFGSGTRLTVV.

Remarks on this clonotype: One junction end does not reproduce the germline sequence, and a read error may be involved. This CDR3 reads CASSLDGLARGNGQFF. The CDR3 region has the DNA TGCGCCAGCAGCTTGGACGGGCTAGCGAGAGGCAATGGGCAGTTCTTC. This chain joins TRBV5-1 and TRBJ2-1; D is perhaps TRBD2 (6 bases). CDR1 SGHRS and CDR2 YFSETQ come from the germline V gene. CDR3 length: 16 residues. The full variable domain, its missing parts supplied by reference TRBV5-1 and TRBJ2-1, is KAGVTQTPRYLIKTRGQQVTLSCSPISGHRSVSWYQQTPGQGLQFLFEYFSETQRNKGNFPGRFSGRQFSNSRSEMNVSTLELGDSALYLCASSLDGLARGNGQFFGPGTRLTVL.